This T cell receptor beta chain was observed in a study of blood T cells in healthy people across ages. This clonotype was seen many times. Using a J-beta primer mix together with a sample-barcoded 5' primer, a second PCR was run for 7 to 11 cycles. One entry per CDR3 protein results from TCRdb running MiXCR on the 5' RACE reads. The sample holds fewer than 1 million distinct CDR3 sequences, under 55% seen once. Sequencing was performed on blood. This sequence was found in a man in his 60s in good health.

CDR3 bases: TGTGCCACCAGCAAATCACCTACAGGGGGATACGAGCAGTACTTC. It is translated as CATSKSPTGGYEQYF. This chain uses TRBV15 with TRBJ2-7; 8 bases align to TRBD1. Germline CDR1 reads LNHNV; CDR2 reads YYDKDF (reference sequence). There are 15 residues in the CDR3. J gave up 4 bases and V 4 bases, and 9 bases lay outside the gene matches.